This TCR beta chain came from a study of T cell responses to AZD1222 COVID-19 vaccine. Study-level points and caveats: Dominant at 160-218 and 743-854, vaccine-associated CD4 TCRs also spanned spike.

CDR1 and CDR2 from the germline V gene are MNHEY and SMNVEV (reference sequence). The CDR3 is 13 amino acids. Trimming removed 4 bases from V and 7 bases from J, with 11 bases in between. Assay: immunoSEQ multiplex PCR; the TCRdb copy retains only in-frame clones and omits some. In the table there are approximately 180,000 clones, 80% to 90% of which are singletons. Remarks on this clone: Antigen specificity is unknown.

The sample here was peripheral blood, taken on day 0 of AZD1222 vaccination. The chain uses TRBV27 and TRBJ1-5, with a tentative D call TRBD1 (6 bases). The sequence was collected from an adult in good health. This CDR3 reads CASSSIQGQPQHF. CDR3 in DNA: TGTGCCAGCAGTTCCATACAGGGACAGCCCCAGCATTTT.